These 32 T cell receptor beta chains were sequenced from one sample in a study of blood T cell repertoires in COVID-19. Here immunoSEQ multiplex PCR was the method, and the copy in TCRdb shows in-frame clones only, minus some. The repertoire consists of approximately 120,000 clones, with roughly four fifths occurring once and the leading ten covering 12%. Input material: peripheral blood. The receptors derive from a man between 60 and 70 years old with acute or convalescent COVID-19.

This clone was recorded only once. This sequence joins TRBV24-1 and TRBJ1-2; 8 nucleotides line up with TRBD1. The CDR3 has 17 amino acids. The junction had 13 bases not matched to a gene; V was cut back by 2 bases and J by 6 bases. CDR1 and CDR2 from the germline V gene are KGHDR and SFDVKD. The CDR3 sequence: CATSDSGAGGEINGYTF. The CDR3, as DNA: TGTGCCACCAGTGATTCTGGAGCAGGGGGCGAGATTAATGGCTACACCTTC.

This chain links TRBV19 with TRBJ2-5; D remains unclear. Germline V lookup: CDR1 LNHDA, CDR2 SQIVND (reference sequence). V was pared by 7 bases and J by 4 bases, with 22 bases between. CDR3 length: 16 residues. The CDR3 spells CASTPSLLWLPETQYF. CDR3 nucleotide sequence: TGTGCCAGTACCCCATCTCTCCTCTGGCTTCCAGAGACCCAGTACTTC.

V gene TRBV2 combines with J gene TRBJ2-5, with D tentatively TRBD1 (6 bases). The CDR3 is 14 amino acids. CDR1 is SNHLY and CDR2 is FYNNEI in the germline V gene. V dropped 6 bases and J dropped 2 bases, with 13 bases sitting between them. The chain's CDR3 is CASSHRTDQETQYF. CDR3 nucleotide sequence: TGTGCCAGCAGCCACCGGACAGATCAAGAGACCCAGTACTTC.

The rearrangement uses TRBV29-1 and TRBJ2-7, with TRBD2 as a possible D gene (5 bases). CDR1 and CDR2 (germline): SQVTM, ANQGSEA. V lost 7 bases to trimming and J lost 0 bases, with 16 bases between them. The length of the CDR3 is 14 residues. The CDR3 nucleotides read TGCAGCGGGGCTGACACGGGGAGCTCCTACGAGCAGTACTTC. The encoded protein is CSGADTGSSYEQYF.

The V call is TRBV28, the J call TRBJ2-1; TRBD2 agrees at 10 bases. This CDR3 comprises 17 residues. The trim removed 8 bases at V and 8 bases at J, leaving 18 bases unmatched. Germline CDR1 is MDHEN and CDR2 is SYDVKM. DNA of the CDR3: TGTGCCAGCGCCCGGCTGAACGGGGCTAGCGGGAGCGATGAGCAGTTCTTC. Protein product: CASARLNGASGSDEQFF. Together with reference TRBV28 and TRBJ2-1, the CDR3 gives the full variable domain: DVKVTQSSRYLVKRTGEKVFLECVQDMDHENMFWYRQDPGLGLRLIYFSYDVKMKEKGDIPEGYSVSREKKERFSLILESASTNQTSMYLCASARLNGASGSDEQFFGPGTRLTVL.

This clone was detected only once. The CDR3 loop reads CASSPSRGGNYGYTF. The CDR3 region has the DNA TGTGCCAGCAGTCCGTCGAGGGGGGGGAACTATGGCTACACCTTC. The J gene is TRBJ1-2, the V gene TRBV2, with D possibly TRBD1 on 6 matching bases. Germline CDR1 reads SNHLY; CDR2 reads FYNNEI. CDR3 length: 15 residues. V lost 5 bases, J lost 2 bases, and 15 bases lay in between.

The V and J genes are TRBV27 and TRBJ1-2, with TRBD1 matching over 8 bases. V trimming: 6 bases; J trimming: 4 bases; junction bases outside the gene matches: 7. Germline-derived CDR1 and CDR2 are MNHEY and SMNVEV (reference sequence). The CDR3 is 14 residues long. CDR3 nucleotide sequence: TGTGCCAGCAGCGCTTCCAGGGGGCCCTATGGCTACACCTTC. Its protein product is CASSASRGPYGYTF.

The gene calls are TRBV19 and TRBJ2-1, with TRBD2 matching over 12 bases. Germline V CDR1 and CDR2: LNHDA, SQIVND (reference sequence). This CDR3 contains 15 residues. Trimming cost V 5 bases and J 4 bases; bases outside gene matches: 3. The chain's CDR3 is CASSLGLAGYNEQFF. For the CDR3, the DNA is TGTGCCAGTAGTCTCGGACTAGCGGGATACAATGAGCAGTTCTTC.

The CDR3 sequence is CASSQRWTEPQHF. CDR3 coding DNA: TGTGCCAGCAGTCAACGGTGGACTGAGCCCCAGCATTTT. V is TRBV12-3 or TRBV12-4 and J is TRBJ1-5; D gene unclear. V was shortened by 5 bases and J by 8 bases, with 13 bases between the two germline ends. The CDR3 loop spans 13 amino acids.

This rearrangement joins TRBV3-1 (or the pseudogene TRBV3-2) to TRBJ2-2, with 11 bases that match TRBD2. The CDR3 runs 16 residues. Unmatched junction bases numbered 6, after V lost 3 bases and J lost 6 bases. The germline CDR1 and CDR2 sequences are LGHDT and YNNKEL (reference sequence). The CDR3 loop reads CASSHLSGRAAGELFF. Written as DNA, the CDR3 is TGTGCCAGCAGCCATCTTAGCGGGAGGGCCGCCGGGGAGCTGTTTTTT.

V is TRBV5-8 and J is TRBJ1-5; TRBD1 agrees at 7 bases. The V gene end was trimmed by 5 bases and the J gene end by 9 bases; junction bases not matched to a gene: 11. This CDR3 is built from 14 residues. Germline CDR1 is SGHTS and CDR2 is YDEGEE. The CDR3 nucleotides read TGTGCCAGCAGGGATCCGGGACAGACGGCGCCCCAGCATTTT. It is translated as CASRDPGQTAPQHF.

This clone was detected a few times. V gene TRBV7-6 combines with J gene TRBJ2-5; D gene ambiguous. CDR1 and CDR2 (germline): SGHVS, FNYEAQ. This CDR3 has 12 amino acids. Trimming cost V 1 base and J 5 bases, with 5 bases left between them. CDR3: CASSLGIETQYF. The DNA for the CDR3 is TGTGCCAGCAGCTTAGGTATTGAGACCCAGTACTTC.

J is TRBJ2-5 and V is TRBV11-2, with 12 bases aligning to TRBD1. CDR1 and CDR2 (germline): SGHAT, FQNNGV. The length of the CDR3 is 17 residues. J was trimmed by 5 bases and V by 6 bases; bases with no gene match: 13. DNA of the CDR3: TGTGCCAGCAGTACGAGAGGGACAGGGGGCGCTGGCGAGACCCAGTACTTC. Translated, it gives CASSTRGTGGAGETQYF.

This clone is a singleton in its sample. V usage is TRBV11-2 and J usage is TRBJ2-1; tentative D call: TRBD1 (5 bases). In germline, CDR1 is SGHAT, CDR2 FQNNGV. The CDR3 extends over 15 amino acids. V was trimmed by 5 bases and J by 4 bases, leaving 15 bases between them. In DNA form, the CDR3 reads TGTGCCAGCAGCCCCGAAGGGGCAGCTTACAATGAGCAGTTCTTC. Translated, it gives CASSPEGAAYNEQFF.

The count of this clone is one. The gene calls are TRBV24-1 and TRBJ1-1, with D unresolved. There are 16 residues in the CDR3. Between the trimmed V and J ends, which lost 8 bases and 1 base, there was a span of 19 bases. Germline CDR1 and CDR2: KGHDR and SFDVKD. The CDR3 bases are TGTGCCACCAACCCTGCCGAGAGGCCGACGAACACTGAAGCTTTCTTT. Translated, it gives CATNPAERPTNTEAFF.

CDR3 region: CASRLNPTSARGDTQYF. CDR3 DNA sequence: TGCGCCAGCAGGCTTAATCCGACTAGCGCCCGAGGGGATACGCAGTATTTT. The rearrangement joins TRBV4-1 to TRBJ2-3; the match to TRBD2 covers 8 bases. After removal of 6 bases from V and 6 bases from J, the junction contained 17 bases not matched to a gene. Germline CDR1 MGHRA, CDR2 YSYEKL. The CDR3 length is 17 residues.

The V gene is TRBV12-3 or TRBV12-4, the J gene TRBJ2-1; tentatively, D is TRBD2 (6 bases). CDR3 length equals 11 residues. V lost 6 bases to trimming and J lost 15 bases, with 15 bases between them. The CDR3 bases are TGTGCCAGCAGGCGGGGACTCGAGGGGTTCTTC. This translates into CASRRGLEGFF.

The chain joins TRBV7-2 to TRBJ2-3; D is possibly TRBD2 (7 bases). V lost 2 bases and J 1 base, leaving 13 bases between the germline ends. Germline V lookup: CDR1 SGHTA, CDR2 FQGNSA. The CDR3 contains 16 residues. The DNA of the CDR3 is TGTGCCAGCAGCTTACCCCGGGGGGCCGGCACAGATACGCAGTATTTT. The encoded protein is CASSLPRGAGTDTQYF. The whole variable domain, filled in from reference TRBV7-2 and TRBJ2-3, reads GAGVSQSPSNKVTEKGKDVELRCDPISGHTALYWYRQSLGQGLEFLIYFQGNSAPDKSGLPSDRFSAERTGGSVSTLTIQRTQQEDSAVYLCASSLPRGAGTDTQYFGPGTRLTVL.

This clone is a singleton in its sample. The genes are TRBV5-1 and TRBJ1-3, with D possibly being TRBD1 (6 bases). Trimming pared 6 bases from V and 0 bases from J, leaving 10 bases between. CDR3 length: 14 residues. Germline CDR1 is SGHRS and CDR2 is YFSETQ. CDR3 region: CASTAGASGNTIYF. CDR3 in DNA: TGCGCCAGCACCGCGGGGGCCTCTGGAAACACCATATATTTT. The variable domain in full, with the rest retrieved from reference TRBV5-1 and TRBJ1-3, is KAGVTQTPRYLIKTRGQQVTLSCSPISGHRSVSWYQQTPGQGLQFLFEYFSETQRNKGNFPGRFSGRQFSNSRSEMNVSTLELGDSALYLCASTAGASGNTIYFGEGSWLTVV.

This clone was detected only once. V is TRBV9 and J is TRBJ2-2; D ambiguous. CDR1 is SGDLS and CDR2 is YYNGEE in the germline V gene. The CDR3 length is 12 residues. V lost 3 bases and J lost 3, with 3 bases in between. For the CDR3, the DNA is TGTGCCAGCAGCGCCTACACCGGGGAGCTGTTTTTT. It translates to CASSAYTGELFF.

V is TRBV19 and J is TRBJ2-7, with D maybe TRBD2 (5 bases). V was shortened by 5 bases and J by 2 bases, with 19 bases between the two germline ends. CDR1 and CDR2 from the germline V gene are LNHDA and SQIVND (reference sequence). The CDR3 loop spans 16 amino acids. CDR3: CASSAGLLGNPYEQYF. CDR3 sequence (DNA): TGTGCCAGTAGTGCCGGACTTCTGGGGAATCCCTACGAGCAGTACTTC.

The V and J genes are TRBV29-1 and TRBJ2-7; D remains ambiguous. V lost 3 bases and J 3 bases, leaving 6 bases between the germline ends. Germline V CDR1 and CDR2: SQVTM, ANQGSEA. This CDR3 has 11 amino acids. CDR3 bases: TGCAGCGTTGAGGGCCTCTACGAGCAGTACTTC. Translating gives CSVEGLYEQYF.

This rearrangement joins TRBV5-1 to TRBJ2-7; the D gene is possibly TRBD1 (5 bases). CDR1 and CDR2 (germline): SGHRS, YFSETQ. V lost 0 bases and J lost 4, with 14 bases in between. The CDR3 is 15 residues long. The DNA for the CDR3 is TGCGCCAGCAGCTTGGTTGCAGGGTACTATTACGAGCAGTACTTC. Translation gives CASSLVAGYYYEQYF.

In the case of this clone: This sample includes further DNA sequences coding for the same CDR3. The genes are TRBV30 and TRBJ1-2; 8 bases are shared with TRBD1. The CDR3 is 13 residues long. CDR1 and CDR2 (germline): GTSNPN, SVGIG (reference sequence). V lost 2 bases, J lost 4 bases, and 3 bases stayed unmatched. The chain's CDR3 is CAWSRDRPYGYTF. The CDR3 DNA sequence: TGTGCCTGGAGTCGGGACAGGCCCTATGGCTACACCTTC.

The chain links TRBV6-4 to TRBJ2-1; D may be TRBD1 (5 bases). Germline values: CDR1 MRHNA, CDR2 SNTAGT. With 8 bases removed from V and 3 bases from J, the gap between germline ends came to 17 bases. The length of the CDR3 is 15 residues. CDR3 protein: CASSGQGWIYNEQFF. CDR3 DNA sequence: TGTGCCAGCTCTGGGCAGGGATGGATCTACAATGAGCAGTTCTTC.

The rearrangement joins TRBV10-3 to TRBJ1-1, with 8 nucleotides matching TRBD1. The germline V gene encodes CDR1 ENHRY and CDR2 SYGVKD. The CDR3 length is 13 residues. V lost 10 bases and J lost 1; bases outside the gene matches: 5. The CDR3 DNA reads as TGTGCCAGGGACAGGACCCGGAACACTGAAGCTTTCTTT. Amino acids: CARDRTRNTEAFF.

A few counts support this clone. DNA of the CDR3: TGCGCCAGCAGCCGGGGACTAGCGGATAAAAACTCCTACGAGCAGTACTTC. Its translation is CASSRGLADKNSYEQYF. The rearrangement uses TRBV4-1 and TRBJ2-7, with 11 bases identical to TRBD2. Germline V gene lookup returns CDR1 MGHRA and CDR2 YSYEKL. V trimming: 4 bases; J trimming: 0 bases; junction bases outside the gene matches: 8. CDR3 size: 17 residues.

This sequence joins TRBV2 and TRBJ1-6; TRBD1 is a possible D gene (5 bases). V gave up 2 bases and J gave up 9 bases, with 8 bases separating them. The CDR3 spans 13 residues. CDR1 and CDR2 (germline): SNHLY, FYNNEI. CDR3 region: CASSERGFSPLHF. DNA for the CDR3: TGTGCCAGCAGTGAACGGGGGTTTTCACCCCTCCACTTT. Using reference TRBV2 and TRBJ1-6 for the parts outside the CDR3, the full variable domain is EPEVTQTPSHQVTQMGQEVILRCVPISNHLYFYWYRQILGQKVEFLVSFYNNEISEKSEIFDDQFSVERPDGSNFTLKIRSTKLEDSAMYFCASSERGFSPLHFGNGTRLTVT.

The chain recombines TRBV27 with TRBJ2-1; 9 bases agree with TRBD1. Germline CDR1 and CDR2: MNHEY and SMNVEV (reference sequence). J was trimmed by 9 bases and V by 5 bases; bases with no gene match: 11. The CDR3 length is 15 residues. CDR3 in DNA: TGTGCCAGCAGTCCCCCGGGACAGGGTAAGGGTGAGCAGTTCTTC. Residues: CASSPPGQGKGEQFF.

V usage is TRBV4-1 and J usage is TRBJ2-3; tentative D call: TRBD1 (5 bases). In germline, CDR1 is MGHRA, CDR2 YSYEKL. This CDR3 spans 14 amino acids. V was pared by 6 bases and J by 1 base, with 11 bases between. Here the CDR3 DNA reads TGCGCCAGCAGTCTTAGGGGTGGCACAGATACGCAGTATTTT. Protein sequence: CASSLRGGTDTQYF.

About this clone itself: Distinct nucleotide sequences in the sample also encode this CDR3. The CDR3 coding sequence is TGTGCCAGCAGCTTAGGGCAGGGGGCGGGGCAGCCCCAGCATTTT. This encodes CASSLGQGAGQPQHF. The chain employs TRBV7-2 and TRBJ1-5, with 8 bases that match TRBD1. With V trimmed by 1 base and J by 7 bases, 6 bases remained unmatched. Germline V gene lookup returns CDR1 SGHTA and CDR2 FQGNSA. The CDR3 extends over 15 amino acids.

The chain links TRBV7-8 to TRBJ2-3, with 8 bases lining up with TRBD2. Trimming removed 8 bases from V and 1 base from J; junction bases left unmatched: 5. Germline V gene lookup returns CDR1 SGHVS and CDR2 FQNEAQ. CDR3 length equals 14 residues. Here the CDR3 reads CASGAGGRTDTQYF. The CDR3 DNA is TGTGCCAGCGGCGCGGGGGGCCGCACAGATACGCAGTATTTT.